Each of the 11 T cell receptor beta chains below was sequenced from the same sample in a study of T cell responses to AZD1222 COVID-19 vaccine. Some clones are missing from TCRdb's copy, which holds only in-frame ones; the method was immunoSEQ multiplex PCR. The sample carries 85,000 to 130,000 clones, over 90% recorded once. The material was peripheral blood, obtained on day 0 of AZD1222 vaccination. These receptors were collected from an adult in good health.

This clone was observed a handful of times. The rearrangement uses TRBV10-1 and TRBJ2-1; D is possibly TRBD2 (5 bases). This CDR3 comprises 9 residues. Trimming shortened V by 5 bases and J by 15 bases, and 8 bases separated the two germline ends. Germline CDR1 and CDR2: WNHNN and SYGVQD (reference sequence). The CDR3 here is CASSHEGFF. The CDR3 DNA is TGCGCCAGCAGTCACGAGGGGTTCTTC.

This chain uses TRBV5-5 with TRBJ2-1; D is perhaps TRBD1 (6 bases). The CDR3 is 14 residues long. The V end was cut by 3 bases, the J end by 9 bases, with 16 bases between. Germline lookup yields CDR1 SGHKS and CDR2 YYEKEE (reference sequence). CDR3 protein: CASSWEVRGGEQFF. For the CDR3, the DNA is TGTGCCAGCAGCTGGGAAGTCCGAGGGGGTGAGCAGTTCTTC.

V usage is TRBV7-9 and J usage is TRBJ1-3; 7 bases align to TRBD1. Germline assignment: CDR1 SEHNR and CDR2 FQNEAQ (reference sequence). CDR3 length: 15 amino acids. J was trimmed by 0 bases and V by 7 bases; bases with no gene match: 6. This CDR3 is CASTPRGTSGNTIYF. CDR3 bases: TGTGCCAGCACCCCCAGGGGGACCTCTGGAAACACCATATATTTT.

V and J are TRBV5-1 and TRBJ2-1, with TRBD2 as a possible D gene (5 bases). There are 15 residues in the CDR3. The V gene lost 0 bases and the J gene lost 6 bases, with 13 bases spanning the gap. The V gene's germline CDR1 is SGHRS and CDR2 YFSETQ. This CDR3 is CASSLAGTTTNEQFF. The CDR3 DNA reads as TGCGCCAGCAGCTTGGCCGGTACGACTACCAATGAGCAGTTCTTC.

The chain uses TRBV6-5 and TRBJ1-5; 7 nucleotides align to TRBD1. V was clipped by 6 bases and J by 5 bases; unmatched bases: 4. The CDR3 extends over 13 amino acids. Germline CDR1 MNHEY, CDR2 SVGAGI. The CDR3 sequence is CASRQTGDQPQHF. CDR3 coding DNA: TGTGCCAGCAGGCAAACAGGGGATCAGCCCCAGCATTTT.

The CDR3 nucleotides read TGTGCCAGCAGTGGGGCCCTCGGGACAGGGTCCTGGGAGCAGTACTTC. Encoded protein: CASSGALGTGSWEQYF. The rearrangement joins TRBV25-1 to TRBJ2-7; 9 nucleotides line up with TRBD1. Germline V CDR1 and CDR2: MGHDK, SYGVNS. Unmatched junction bases numbered 14, after V lost 4 bases and J lost 7 bases. This CDR3 contains 16 residues.

The V gene is TRBV9, the J gene TRBJ1-6, with TRBD1 as a possible D gene (5 bases). The V gene lost 0 bases and the J gene lost 9 bases, with 13 bases spanning the gap. The CDR3 is 15 amino acids. Germline CDR1 and CDR2: SGDLS and YYNGEE. The CDR3 loop is CASSVGQGRRSPLHF. The CDR3 nucleotides read TGTGCCAGCAGCGTAGGTCAGGGACGGCGTTCACCCCTCCACTTT.

This clone has just one count. The chain has TRBV7-3 and TRBJ2-3, with 7 bases fitting TRBD1. V trimming: 5 bases; J trimming: 0 bases; junction bases outside the gene matches: 8. CDR3 length equals 16 residues. Germline CDR1 and CDR2: SGHTA and FQGTGA. The chain's CDR3 is CASSPQGTASTDTQYF. The CDR3 DNA follows: TGTGCCAGCAGCCCGCAAGGGACAGCTAGCACAGATACGCAGTATTTT.

To note about this clone: Compared with germline, one end of the junction differs, possibly owing to a read error. J is TRBJ2-1 and V is TRBV3-1 (or the pseudogene TRBV3-2); D is perhaps TRBD2 (6 bases). The CDR3 is 15 residues long. Germline CDR1 LGHDT, CDR2 YNNKEL (reference sequence). This CDR3 is CAGSQASGGPDEQFF. As DNA, the CDR3 is TGTGCCGGCAGCCAAGCCTCCGGAGGGCCGGATGAGCAGTTCTTC.

J is TRBJ1-4 and V is TRBV5-1; D call uncertain. The CDR3 covers 14 residues. The V end lost 4 bases, the J end lost 4 bases, and 11 bases lay between the germline ends. Germline lookup yields CDR1 SGHRS and CDR2 YFSETQ. CDR3 residues: CASSPEARNEKLFF. The CDR3 DNA follows: TGCGCCAGCAGCCCGGAGGCCCGTAATGAAAAACTGTTTTTT.

V and J are TRBV3-1 (or the pseudogene TRBV3-2) and TRBJ1-2; maybe TRBD1 (5 bases). Trimming pared 3 bases from V and 3 bases from J, leaving 14 bases between. The CDR3 runs 15 residues. Germline loops: CDR1 LGHDT, CDR2 YNNKEL (reference sequence). The CDR3 spells CASSQTPRVYYGYTF. The CDR3 DNA reads TGTGCCAGCAGCCAGACCCCCAGGGTTTACTATGGCTACACCTTC.